The 9 T cell receptor beta chains in this list originate from one sample, sequenced in a study of CD8+ T cells in alopecia areata. The sequencing template was cDNA reverse transcribed from extracted RNA. The assay was immunoSEQ multiplex PCR, and TCRdb's table has in-frame clones only and misses some. This sample carries under 70,000 clones, 95% to 97% of them seen once, and the ten largest clones take more than 25%. The source was CD8+ T cells sorted from blood, collected at week 0. These receptor sequences come from a human donor with alopecia areata.

The V gene is TRBV5-1, the J gene TRBJ2-2; TRBD1 aligns across 9 bases. CDR1 SGHRS and CDR2 YFSETQ come from the germline V gene. V dropped 3 bases and J dropped 5; count of bases not matched to a gene: 11. The CDR3 extends over 17 amino acids. This CDR3 reads CASSWTPSGTGTGELFF. DNA of the CDR3: TGCGCCAGCAGCTGGACCCCTTCGGGGACAGGGACCGGGGAGCTGTTTTTT.

The genes are TRBV7-8 and TRBJ2-5, with 8 bases lining up with TRBD1. Germline loops: CDR1 SGHVS, CDR2 FQNEAQ. V dropped 5 bases and J dropped 2; count of bases not matched to a gene: 10. The CDR3 consists of 16 residues. The CDR3 reads CASSNPPGTGQETQYF. The CDR3 DNA reads TGTGCCAGCAGCAACCCCCCCGGGACAGGTCAAGAGACCCAGTACTTC. Full variable domain (missing parts from reference TRBV7-8 and TRBJ2-5): GAGVSQSPRYKVAKRGQDVALRCDPISGHVSLFWYQQALGQGPEFLTYFQNEAQLDKSGLPSDRFFAERPEGSVSTLKIQRTQQEDSAVYLCASSNPPGTGQETQYFGPGTRLLVL.

The chain carries TRBV30 and TRBJ1-1; D possibly corresponds to TRBD1 (6 bases). The CDR3 consists of 11 residues. In germline, CDR1 is GTSNPN, CDR2 SVGIG (reference sequence). V was clipped by 3 bases and J by 9 bases, with 11 bases between them. The CDR3 DNA reads TGTGCCTGGAGAGTTACAGGGAAAGCTTTCTTT. Amino acid sequence: CAWRVTGKAFF.

The chain recombines TRBV29-1 with TRBJ2-2; 7 nucleotides line up with TRBD1. Germline assignment: CDR1 SQVTM and CDR2 ANQGSEA. The V segment lost 5 bases and the J segment 4 bases; nucleotides outside the gene matches: 13. The CDR3 is made up of 16 amino acids. CDR3 in DNA: TGCAGCGTTCGTGCTACCAGGACAGGATCCACCGGGGAGCTGTTTTTT. Amino acids: CSVRATRTGSTGELFF.

The CDR3 region has the DNA TGCAGCGTCCTTGGGATAAGGCAGGTCGGAACCGGGGAGCTGTTTTTT. Translating it yields CSVLGIRQVGTGELFF. This chain links TRBV29-1 with TRBJ2-2; D gene uncertain. V was pared by 6 bases and J by 5 bases, with 22 bases between. Germline-derived CDR1 and CDR2 are SQVTM and ANQGSEA. The CDR3 extends over 16 amino acids.

The chain combines TRBV2 with TRBJ2-1; D may match TRBD1 or TRBD2 (5 bases each). The CDR3 has 10 amino acids. Germline V gene sequence: CDR1 SNHLY, CDR2 FYNNEI. Trimming pared 10 bases from V and 9 bases from J, leaving 10 bases between. The CDR3 DNA is TGTGCCACTCTGGGGACTGAGCAGTTCTTC. Its protein is CATLGTEQFF.

The V call is TRBV7-2, the J call TRBJ1-5; tentatively, D is TRBD1 (5 bases). This CDR3 comprises 14 residues. Germline V gene sequence: CDR1 SGHTA, CDR2 FQGNSA. V was clipped by 1 base and J by 3 bases, with 7 bases between them. This chain's CDR3 is CASSLGGANQPQHF. The CDR3 nucleotides are TGTGCCAGCAGCTTAGGAGGGGCCAATCAGCCCCAGCATTTT.

The J gene is TRBJ1-1, the V gene TRBV2; the D is unclear. Germline CDR1 reads SNHLY; CDR2 reads FYNNEI. There are 12 residues in the CDR3. Deletions cut 7 bases from V and 7 bases from J, with 13 bases between. CDR3 coding DNA: TGTGCCAGCACTCGGGGAGGCATTGAAGCTTTCTTT. Translation: CASTRGGIEAFF.

This clone has just one count. The rearrangement links TRBV29-1 to TRBJ2-2; 13 bases fit TRBD2. Germline assignment: CDR1 SQVTM and CDR2 ANQGSEA. The CDR3 covers 15 residues. After removal of 6 bases from V and 6 bases from J, the junction contained 7 bases not matched to a gene. In DNA, the CDR3 is TGCAGCGTGTCAACTAGCGGGGGGGCCGCCGGGGAGCTGTTTTTT. Its protein product is CSVSTSGGAAGELFF.